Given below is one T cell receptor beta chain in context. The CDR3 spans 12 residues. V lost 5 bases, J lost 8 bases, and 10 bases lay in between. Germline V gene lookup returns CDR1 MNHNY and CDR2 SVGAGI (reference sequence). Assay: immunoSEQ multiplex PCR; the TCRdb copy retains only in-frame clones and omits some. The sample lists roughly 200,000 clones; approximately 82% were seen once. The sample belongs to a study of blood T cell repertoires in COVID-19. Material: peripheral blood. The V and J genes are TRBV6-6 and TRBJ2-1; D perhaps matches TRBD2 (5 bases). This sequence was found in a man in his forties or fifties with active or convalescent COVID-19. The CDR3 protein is CASSPRGDEQFF. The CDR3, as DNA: TGTGCCAGCAGTCCCCGGGGTGATGAGCAGTTCTTC.